This passage covers 13 T cell receptor beta chains from one sample sequenced in a study of blood T cell repertoires in COVID-19. Using immunoSEQ multiplex PCR, the repertoire was profiled, and TCRdb retains in-frame clones only, with some absent. The sample lists about 410,000 clones; 70% to 90% were seen once. Sequencing was carried out using peripheral blood. All receptors derive from a woman in her thirties with active or convalescent COVID-19.

The chain joins TRBV7-9 to TRBJ2-5, with D possibly being TRBD2 (6 bases). The CDR3 has 16 amino acids. In germline, CDR1 is SEHNR, CDR2 FQNEAQ (reference sequence). With 1 base removed from V and 1 base from J, the gap between germline ends came to 13 bases. As DNA, the CDR3 is TGTGCCAGCAGCTTAGGACATATCGGGAGCCAAGAGACCCAGTACTTC. Translated, it gives CASSLGHIGSQETQYF.

This chain connects TRBV12-3 or TRBV12-4 to TRBJ1-2; D not certain. V gave up 5 bases and J gave up 5 bases, with 9 bases separating them. The CDR3 is 12 amino acids. CDR3 loop: CASSPQRYGYTF. The CDR3 nucleotides are TGTGCCAGCAGTCCACAGAGATATGGCTACACCTTC.

The chain uses TRBV11-3 and TRBJ2-1; D may be TRBD2 (6 bases). V was shortened by 1 base and J by 9 bases, with 13 bases between the two germline ends. Germline assignment: CDR1 SGHNT and CDR2 YENEEA. The CDR3 has 14 residues. CDR3 amino acids: CASSLVASAGEQFF. The CDR3 nucleotides read TGTGCCAGCAGCTTAGTGGCTAGCGCGGGTGAGCAGTTCTTC.

The chain joins TRBV27 to TRBJ2-3, with 7 nucleotides matching TRBD2. Germline CDR1 reads MNHEY; CDR2 reads SMNVEV (reference sequence). V was clipped by 3 bases and J by 2 bases; unmatched bases: 14. The CDR3 totals 18 residues. The CDR3 sequence: CASSLSGIGREDTDTQYF. For the CDR3, the DNA is TGTGCCAGCAGTTTGAGCGGGATTGGAAGGGAGGACACAGATACGCAGTATTTT.

V usage is TRBV19 and J usage is TRBJ1-2; D may be TRBD1 (5 bases). V shed 6 bases and J shed 4 bases, with 15 bases lying between them. Germline V gene data show CDR1 as LNHDA and CDR2 as SQIVND (reference sequence). This CDR3 is built from 14 residues. The DNA for the CDR3 is TGTGCCAGTAGGCGCAGGGACGGGGGCTATGGCTACACCTTC. Translation gives CASRRRDGGYGYTF.

The rearrangement uses TRBV5-1 and TRBJ1-4; 10 positions agree with TRBD1. Trimming cost V 4 bases and J 5 bases; bases outside gene matches: 8. The CDR3 spans 16 residues. Germline CDR1 SGHRS, CDR2 YFSETQ. The DNA for the CDR3 is TGCGCCAGCAGCAGAACACCGGGACAGGGGAATGAAAAACTGTTTTTT. Encoded protein: CASSRTPGQGNEKLFF.

In its sample, this clone was seen a few times. The rearrangement uses TRBV5-1 and TRBJ2-2; 10 bases map to TRBD2. V shed 3 bases and J 4 bases; nucleotides not matched to a gene: 9. This CDR3 is built from 17 residues. Germline V CDR1 and CDR2: SGHRS, YFSETQ. CDR3 nucleotide sequence: TGCGCCAGCAGCTCCGAGCCGGGACTAGCGTCCACCGGGGAGCTGTTTTTT. It specifies CASSSEPGLASTGELFF.

The chain is built from TRBV20-1 and TRBJ2-5; no firm D call. This CDR3 region has 11 residues. Germline V gene sequence: CDR1 DFQATT, CDR2 SNEGSKA (reference sequence). V dropped 7 bases and J dropped 2 bases, with 8 bases sitting between them. The CDR3 spells CSVGRQETQYF. The CDR3 DNA sequence: TGCAGTGTGGGCAGGCAAGAGACCCAGTACTTC.

The chain recombines TRBV5-6 with TRBJ1-3, with D uncertain. V lost 3 bases to trimming and J lost 0 bases, with 7 bases between them. The CDR3 runs 14 residues. The germline gives CDR1 SGHDT, CDR2 YYEEEE. CDR3 loop: CASSSRLSGNTIYF. The CDR3 DNA reads TGTGCCAGCAGCTCCAGGCTCTCTGGAAACACCATATATTTT.

The chain employs TRBV10-3 and TRBJ2-7; the D is unclear. Germline lookup yields CDR1 ENHRY and CDR2 SYGVKD. The CDR3 spans 13 residues. The V and J ends lost 6 bases and 6 bases respectively, with 15 bases between them. CDR3 sequence: CAIRTDPIGEQYF. The CDR3 nucleotides read TGTGCCATCAGAACCGATCCTATCGGCGAGCAGTACTTC.

V is TRBV6-5 and J is TRBJ1-3; D not certain. This CDR3 has 15 residues. Germline V gene sequence: CDR1 MNHEY, CDR2 SVGAGI. The V end lost 8 bases, the J end lost 0 bases, and 14 bases lay between the germline ends. The CDR3 sequence: CASLGLGLSGNTIYF. The CDR3 DNA is TGTGCCAGCCTTGGACTCGGCCTCTCTGGAAACACCATATATTTT.

This chain uses TRBV15 with TRBJ1-1; possibly TRBD1 for D (6 bases). V lost 3 bases, J lost 1 base, and 6 bases lay in between. The germline CDR1 and CDR2 sequences are LNHNV and YYDKDF (reference sequence). The CDR3 is 13 residues long. The CDR3, as DNA: TGTGCCACCAGCAGGACAGGGAACACTGAAGCTTTCTTT. This codes for CATSRTGNTEAFF.

V is TRBV10-3 and J is TRBJ2-3; weak D call: TRBD1 (6 bases). This CDR3 has 13 residues. Trimming took 5 bases from V and 3 from J, leaving 9 bases between them. Germline CDR1 is ENHRY and CDR2 is SYGVKD. This CDR3 is CAISTDRTDTQYF. CDR3 DNA: TGTGCCATCAGTACCGACAGGACAGATACGCAGTATTTT.